The present T cell receptor (beta chain) was sequenced within a study of T cell repertoires in ileal Crohn's disease. Across the study: Operated complications were stricturing disease (about 60%) and penetrating disease (39%). Thiopurines (approximately ten) or anti-TNF agents (roughly 17) were given postoperatively to about half.

In germline, CDR1 is SGDLS, CDR2 YYNGEE. The CDR3 is made up of 14 amino acids. Trimming took 0 bases from V and 9 from J, leaving 13 bases between them. The protocol was immunoSEQ multiplex PCR, while the TCRdb copy is restricted to in-frame clones and leaves out a portion. The sample consists of roughly 28,000 clones, around 80% of them appearing once. Patients were adults with ileal or ileocolonic Crohn's disease needing resection. The sample was ileal tissue. The V call is TRBV9, the J call TRBJ2-1, with D hard to call. The sequence came from an adult with Crohn's disease. CDR3 protein: CASSVEIGAVEQFF. The CDR3 coding sequence is TGTGCCAGCAGCGTAGAAATAGGTGCGGTTGAGCAGTTCTTC.